The 20 T cell receptor beta chains presented below share a single source sample, sequenced in a study of immune characterization of retroperitoneal liposarcoma. From the PCR reads, TCRdb called clonotypes with MiXCR, one entry per CDR3 protein. The profile shows approximately 11,000 distinct CDR3 sequences, roughly 26% of them singletons. Sequenced: tumor tissue. All receptors come from a female donor with retroperitoneal liposarcoma.

Relative to its sample, this clonotype is medium-sized. The gene calls are TRBV6-1 and TRBJ2-1; TRBD2 matches 10 bases. The J call may be faulty, since TRBJ2-7 better matches the DNA end. The germline gives CDR1 MNHNS, CDR2 SASEGT. The CDR3 sequence is 18 residues long. The CDR3 DNA reads TGTGCCAGCAGTGCGGCTAGCGGGGGTCTTAGCTCCTACAATGAGCAGTACTTC. Its protein is CASSAASGGLSSYNEQYF.

J is TRBJ2-1 and V is TRBV4-1; weak D call: TRBD1 (5 bases). V lost 1 base to trimming and J lost 4 bases, with 11 bases between them. This CDR3 region has 15 residues. In germline, CDR1 is MGHRA, CDR2 YSYEKL. CDR3 sequence (DNA): TGCGCCAGCAGCCAAGTGGTAGGACATTACAATGAGCAGTTCTTC. Protein: CASSQVVGHYNEQFF.

The rearrangement uses TRBV7-3 and TRBJ2-1; D may correspond to TRBD1 or TRBD2 (5 bases each). The CDR3 extends over 13 amino acids. The V end was cut by 2 bases, the J end by 15 bases, with 17 bases between. Germline V gene sequence: CDR1 SGHTA, CDR2 FQGTGA. Written as DNA, the CDR3 is TGTGCCAGCAGCTTAGTCGAACTAGGGGTTCTGTTCTTC. This translates into CASSLVELGVLFF.

This clonotype was picked up a small number of times. The V call is TRBV6-1, the J call TRBJ2-1, with 8 positions matching TRBD2. The CDR3 length is 15 residues. Trimming at V came to 4 bases and at J to 13 bases, leaving 15 bases not matched to a gene. Germline V gene lookup returns CDR1 MNHNS and CDR2 SASEGT. CDR3 residues: CASSALAGPQETQFF. In DNA form, the CDR3 reads TGTGCCAGCAGTGCCCTAGCGGGTCCTCAAGAGACCCAGTTCTTC.

As concerns this clonotype: The junction differs from germline at one of its ends, possibly a read error. The chain employs TRBV7-6 and TRBJ2-7; 7 bases match TRBD2. The CDR3 runs to 15 residues. In germline, CDR1 is SGHVS, CDR2 FNYEAQ. In nucleotides, the CDR3 is TGTGCTAGCAGTCTGAGAGCGGGATCTGTCGACGAGCAGTACTTC. Translation: CASSLRAGSVDEQYF.

This chain links TRBV12-3 or TRBV12-4 with TRBJ1-1; 8 bases are a match to TRBD1. The CDR3 extends over 16 amino acids. With 5 bases clipped from V and 1 base from J, the junction kept 9 bases outside the gene matches. The CDR3 reads CASSPNRGRRNTEAFF. The DNA of the CDR3 is TGTGCCAGCAGTCCAAACAGGGGGAGACGGAACACTGAAGCTTTCTTT.

This clonotype has more than one count but fewer than ten. The J gene is TRBJ2-1, the V gene TRBV5-4, with unresolved D. Trimming removed 0 bases from V and 10 bases from J, with 14 bases in between. The germline CDR1 and CDR2 sequences are SGHNT and YYREEE (reference sequence). The CDR3 totals 14 residues. In DNA, the CDR3 is TGTGCCAGCAGCTTGGAGCATTCCTCCAGCGAGCAGTTCTTC. Translation: CASSLEHSSSEQFF.

By frequency in the sample, this clonotype is medium-sized. The CDR3: CASSAGTTNNEQFF. DNA of the CDR3: TGTGCCAGCAGTGCCGGGACCACTAACAATGAGCAGTTCTTC. This chain joins TRBV27 and TRBJ2-1, with D perhaps assigned TRBD1 or TRBD2 (5 bases each). CDR3 length: 14 residues. V lost 5 bases and J lost 5, with 13 bases in between. The germline gives CDR1 MNHEY, CDR2 SMNVEV (reference sequence).

The sample holds a few counts of this clonotype. The chain has TRBV12-3 or TRBV12-4 and TRBJ2-5; TRBD1 or TRBD2 may be the D gene (6 bases each). With 3 bases removed from V and 4 bases from J, the gap between germline ends came to 15 bases. CDR3 length equals 15 residues. CDR3 amino acids: CASSFGGTTPETQYF. CDR3 nucleotides: TGTGCCAGCAGTTTTGGGGGGACAACTCCAGAGACCCAGTACTTC.

This clonotype was found a few times. This rearrangement joins TRBV28 to TRBJ2-1; maybe TRBD2 (5 bases). This CDR3 region has 12 residues. Trimming removed 5 bases from V and 12 bases from J, with 14 bases in between. Per the germline V gene, CDR1 is MDHEN and CDR2 is SYDVKM. The CDR3 DNA is TGTGCCAGCAGTCCCCTGCGGGTGGGGCAGTTCTTC. Its protein product is CASSPLRVGQFF. Based on the CDR3 plus reference TRBV28 and TRBJ2-1, the full variable domain is DVKVTQSSRYLVKRTGEKVFLECVQDMDHENMFWYRQDPGLGLRLIYFSYDVKMKEKGDIPEGYSVSREKKERFSLILESASTNQTSMYLCASSPLRVGQFFGPGTRLTVL.

Ten or more counts support this clonotype. The chain couples TRBV6-1 to TRBJ1-1, with unresolved D. Germline V CDR1 and CDR2: MNHNS, SASEGT. The CDR3 totals 14 residues. V was cut by 6 bases and J by 6 bases, with 17 bases left in between. The CDR3 sequence: CASSGLVLGPEAFF. CDR3 sequence (DNA): TGTGCCAGCAGCGGGCTTGTTTTGGGCCCTGAAGCTTTCTTT.

This clonotype has just one count. The chain links TRBV6-9 to TRBJ1-2; D might be TRBD1 (5 bases). The length of the CDR3 is 13 residues. V was cut by 4 bases and J by 6 bases, with 12 bases left in between. CDR1 and CDR2 (germline): MNHGY, SVAAGI. The CDR3 DNA is TGTGCCAGCAGTTCCGGGACTGCCGATGGCTACACCTTC. Translation gives CASSSGTADGYTF.

About this clonotype: With a much larger clone just one base away, this may be a read error. This chain connects TRBV6-5 to TRBJ2-3; 8 nucleotides align to TRBD2. The CDR3 contains 14 residues. CDR1 and CDR2 (germline): MNHEY, SVGAGI. Losses at the gene ends were 6 bases for V and 9 bases for J; bases not matched to a gene: 11. The CDR3 nucleotides read TGTGCCAGCAGACGACTAGCGACTACGTCGACGCAGTATTTT. Its protein is CASRRLATTSTQYF.

Of note for this clonotype: Germline and junction disagree at one end, which may indicate a read error. The CDR3 bases are TGTGCCAGCAGCTCGGGGACTAGCGGGAGCAATGAGCAGTTCTTC. This sequence encodes CASSSGTSGSNEQFF. The chain recombines TRBV5-3 with TRBJ2-1; TRBD2 matches at 14 bases. TRBV5-3 is an ORF; its function is uncertain. The CDR3 extends over 15 amino acids.

The chain employs TRBV6-1 and TRBJ2-4, with D maybe TRBD1 (6 bases). Near its end, the DNA agrees better with TRBJ2-7, so the J call may be wrong. The CDR3 has 17 amino acids. Germline V gene sequence: CDR1 MNHNS, CDR2 SASEGT. CDR3 in amino acids: CASSEGGPGTPTYEQYF. CDR3 DNA sequence: TGTGCCAGCAGTGAAGGGGGCCCCGGGACACCTACCTACGAGCAGTACTTC.

The V call is TRBV4-1, the J call TRBJ2-3; D is ambiguous. CDR1 is MGHRA, CDR2 YSYEKL, per germline. V gave up 1 base and J gave up 1 base, with 9 bases separating them. The CDR3 has 15 residues. Here the CDR3 DNA reads TGCGCCAGCAGCCAAGCCCTGGGTGGCACAGATACGCAGTATTTT. Translated: CASSQALGGTDTQYF.

In its sample, this clonotype was seen many times. The V gene is TRBV6-1, the J gene TRBJ2-1; TRBD2 agrees at 10 bases. The DNA matches TRBJ2-7 better at its end, which makes the J call doubtful. The CDR3 has 15 amino acids. CDR1 and CDR2 (germline): MNHNS, SASEGT. The CDR3 loop reads CASSDLSGGANEQYF. CDR3 in DNA: TGTGCCAGCAGTGATTTGAGCGGGGGGGCCAATGAGCAGTACTTC.

This chain connects TRBV5-6 to TRBJ2-5, with D possibly being TRBD1 or TRBD2 (5 bases each). Germline V gene lookup returns CDR1 SGHDT and CDR2 YYEEEE. The CDR3 is made up of 14 amino acids. The ends were cut back, 6 bases at V and 5 bases at J, with 17 bases in the middle. The CDR3 region has the DNA TGTGCCAGCACTTCCCGGGGCGCCAGGGAGACCCAGTACTTC. It encodes CASTSRGARETQYF.

This clonotype is labeled medium-sized. The chain employs TRBV6-1 and TRBJ1-2, with 8 positions matching TRBD1. This CDR3 is built from 14 residues. Germline CDR1 and CDR2: MNHNS and SASEGT. Trimming removed 4 bases from V and 5 bases from J; junction bases left unmatched: 6. CDR3 coding DNA: TGTGCCAGCAGTGCGGCAGGGGGCGGTTATGGCTACACCTTC. This codes for CASSAAGGGYGYTF.

To note about this clonotype: Being one base from a much bigger clone, this may be a read error. The chain's CDR3 is CASSLALGGHPYEQFF. The CDR3 DNA reads TGTGCCAGCAGCTTAGCGTTAGGCGGCCATCCCTACGAGCAGTTCTTC. The gene calls are TRBV7-6 and TRBJ2-1; D remains ambiguous. The V end was cut by 0 bases, the J end by 10 bases, with 19 bases between. CDR3 length: 16 residues. The germline V gene encodes CDR1 SGHVS and CDR2 FNYEAQ.